The 20 T cell receptor beta chains given below trace back to one sample, sequenced in a study of cytomegalovirus exposure and HLA in healthy donors. Clones were sequenced by immunoSEQ multiplex PCR, and TCRdb holds only the in-frame ones, with some missing. The data hold 98,000 or so clones, with approximately 94% observed a single time. Sequenced material: PBMCs. The receptors were sampled from a woman younger than 30 in good health and CMV-seronegative.

The chain recombines TRBV5-8 with TRBJ1-2; TRBD1 is a possible D gene (6 bases). CDR1 is SGHTS, CDR2 YDEGEE, per germline. This CDR3 region has 15 residues. The V and J ends lost 2 bases and 2 bases respectively, with 13 bases between them. CDR3 nucleotide sequence: TGTGCCAGCAGCTTTTCTGGCACAGGGAACTATGGCTACACCTTC. Translation: CASSFSGTGNYGYTF.

This chain links TRBV5-1 with TRBJ2-1; 8 bases fit TRBD2. The CDR3 is 15 residues long. J was trimmed by 4 bases and V by 0 bases; bases with no gene match: 3. Germline V gene data show CDR1 as SGHRS and CDR2 as YFSETQ. CDR3 nucleotides: TGCGCCAGCAGCTTGGTACGGGAGGGGTACAATGAGCAGTTCTTC. This sequence encodes CASSLVREGYNEQFF.

V gene TRBV5-1 combines with J gene TRBJ1-4; a possible D gene is TRBD1 (6 bases). This CDR3 comprises 14 residues. Per germline, CDR1 SGHRS and CDR2 YFSETQ. The V gene lost 2 bases and the J gene lost 4 bases, with 9 bases spanning the gap. This chain's CDR3 is CASSFQGFNEKLFF. The DNA of the CDR3 is TGCGCCAGCAGCTTTCAGGGGTTTAATGAAAAACTGTTTTTT.

J is TRBJ1-4 and V is TRBV7-9; 7 bases fit TRBD1. V shed 8 bases, J shed 3 bases, and the junction held 9 bases outside the gene matches. Germline V lookup: CDR1 SEHNR, CDR2 FQNEAQ (reference sequence). This CDR3 has 15 residues. Here the CDR3 reads CASQEGAHSNEKLFF. CDR3 nucleotide sequence: TGTGCCAGCCAGGAGGGGGCGCATTCTAATGAAAAACTGTTTTTT.

The chain joins TRBV5-4 to TRBJ1-1, with TRBD1 matching over 11 bases. The CDR3 is 18 residues long. The V gene end was trimmed by 0 bases and the J gene end by 0 bases; junction bases not matched to a gene: 7. CDR1 and CDR2 (germline): SGHNT, YYREEE (reference sequence). For the CDR3, the DNA is TGTGCCAGCAGCTTGGCAACCGGGACAGGGGGATTGAACACTGAAGCTTTCTTT. It is translated as CASSLATGTGGLNTEAFF.

This clone has only one observation. This chain links TRBV11-2 with TRBJ2-1; TRBD1 matches at 9 bases. V was pared by 4 bases and J by 8 bases, with 12 bases of the junction left unmatched. From germline, CDR1 is SGHAT and CDR2 FQNNGV. This CDR3 region has 16 residues. CDR3 nucleotides: TGTGCCAGCAGCTCCTCAGGACAGGGGTGGAGGTATGAGCAGTTCTTC. As protein: CASSSSGQGWRYEQFF.

The chain joins TRBV9 to TRBJ1-2, with 8 bases fitting TRBD1. Germline lookup yields CDR1 SGDLS and CDR2 YYNGEE. The CDR3 length is 14 residues. The junction had 2 bases not matched to a gene; V was cut back by 0 bases and J by 4 bases. CDR3 sequence reads: CASSVEGQGYGYTF. The DNA of the CDR3 is TGTGCCAGCAGCGTAGAAGGACAGGGCTATGGCTACACCTTC.

The DNA of the CDR3 is TGCGCCAGCAGCTTGGTCGGAGGGGTAGATACGCAGTATTTT. Protein: CASSLVGGVDTQYF. V usage is TRBV5-1 and J usage is TRBJ2-3, with D perhaps TRBD2 (6 bases). CDR1 and CDR2 (germline): SGHRS, YFSETQ. V dropped 0 bases and J dropped 5 bases, with 10 bases sitting between them. The CDR3 loop spans 14 amino acids.

The CDR3 DNA reads TGTGCCAGCAGCCAAGATGTTCTAGCGGTTTACAATGAGCAGTTCTTC. It yields the protein CASSQDVLAVYNEQFF. The chain carries TRBV4-2 and TRBJ2-1; 7 nucleotides match TRBD2. The CDR3 runs to 16 residues. Trimming cost V 0 bases and J 4 bases; bases outside gene matches: 6. From germline, CDR1 is LGHNA and CDR2 YNFKEQ.

The V gene is TRBV2, the J gene TRBJ1-1, with a possible D match to TRBD1 (5 bases). CDR3 length: 12 amino acids. With 10 bases removed from V and 7 bases from J, the gap between germline ends came to 16 bases. Germline V gene data show CDR1 as SNHLY and CDR2 as FYNNEI. The CDR3: CATTRQTLEAFF. CDR3 nucleotide sequence: TGTGCCACCACAAGACAGACCCTTGAAGCTTTCTTT. Using reference TRBV2 and TRBJ1-1 for the parts outside the CDR3, the full variable domain is EPEVTQTPSHQVTQMGQEVILRCVPISNHLYFYWYRQILGQKVEFLVSFYNNEISEKSEIFDDQFSVERPDGSNFTLKIRSTKLEDSAMYFCATTRQTLEAFFGQGTRLTVV.

V gene TRBV19 combines with J gene TRBJ2-1; 7 nucleotides line up with TRBD2. Germline CDR1 is LNHDA and CDR2 is SQIVND (reference sequence). This CDR3 region has 15 residues. V gave up 3 bases and J gave up 8 bases; unmatched junction bases: 10. CDR3 nucleotide sequence: TGTGCCAGTAGTATGCCCGGACTAGGTAACGATGAGCAGTTCTTC. This encodes CASSMPGLGNDEQFF.

The chain is built from TRBV15 and TRBJ2-1; TRBD2 matches at 7 bases. Germline loops: CDR1 LNHNV, CDR2 YYDKDF (reference sequence). V trimming: 1 base; J trimming: 4 bases; junction bases outside the gene matches: 13. This CDR3 is built from 18 residues. CDR3: CATSRALQEGGSYNEQFF. The CDR3 DNA follows: TGTGCCACCAGCAGAGCGTTACAGGAGGGAGGGAGTTACAATGAGCAGTTCTTC.

The CDR3 region is CASSSGLAGGSSYEQYF. CDR3 coding DNA: TGTGCCAGCAGTTCGGGACTAGCGGGGGGGAGCTCCTACGAGCAGTACTTC. The chain joins TRBV7-9 to TRBJ2-7; 16 bases align to TRBD2. The trim removed 6 bases at V and 0 bases at J, leaving 5 bases unmatched. Germline assignment: CDR1 SEHNR and CDR2 FQNEAQ (reference sequence). The length of the CDR3 is 17 residues. Based on the CDR3 plus reference TRBV7-9 and TRBJ2-7, the full variable domain is DTGVSQNPRHKITKRGQNVTFRCDPISEHNRLYWYRQTLGQGPEFLTYFQNEAQLEKSRLLSDRFSAERPKGSFSTLEIQRTEQGDSAMYLCASSSGLAGGSSYEQYFGPGTRLTVT.

The genes are TRBV10-3 and TRBJ1-2; no firm D call. The length of the CDR3 is 13 residues. CDR1 ENHRY and CDR2 SYGVKD come from the germline V gene. The V end was cut by 6 bases, the J end by 1 base, with 9 bases between. CDR3 region: CAIRGDINYGYTF. Written as DNA, the CDR3 is TGTGCCATCAGGGGAGACATTAACTATGGCTACACCTTC.

The rearrangement joins TRBV27 to TRBJ1-1; 8 nucleotides align to TRBD1. This CDR3 comprises 14 residues. Trimming at V came to 6 bases and at J to 1 base, leaving 4 bases not matched to a gene. CDR1 MNHEY and CDR2 SMNVEV come from the germline V gene (reference sequence). The CDR3, as DNA: TGTGCCAGCAGCAGACAGGGGCAGAACACTGAAGCTTTCTTT. This translates into CASSRQGQNTEAFF.

The rearrangement joins TRBV5-6 to TRBJ2-5; 12 nucleotides line up with TRBD2. Germline CDR1 and CDR2: SGHDT and YYEEEE. The CDR3 has 16 residues. Trimming cost V 3 bases and J 1 base; bases outside gene matches: 4. The CDR3 reads CASSSLLAGGQETQYF. DNA of the CDR3: TGTGCCAGCAGCTCCCTACTAGCGGGGGGCCAAGAGACCCAGTACTTC.

This chain uses TRBV29-1 with TRBJ2-1; the match to TRBD1 covers 9 bases. Trimming removed 0 bases from V and 9 bases from J; junction bases left unmatched: 21. Germline CDR1 and CDR2: SQVTM and ANQGSEA. The CDR3 has 19 amino acids. The CDR3 region is CSVEDPTGWRTGVRGEQFF. In DNA form, the CDR3 reads TGCAGCGTTGAAGATCCGACTGGGTGGCGGACAGGGGTTCGAGGTGAGCAGTTCTTC.

CDR3 sequence: CASSTRTGGNYGYTF. CDR3 nucleotides: TGCGCCAGCAGCACCAGGACAGGAGGCAACTATGGCTACACCTTC. This sequence joins TRBV5-1 and TRBJ1-2, with 7 bases that match TRBD1. The CDR3 extends over 15 amino acids. Germline CDR1 and CDR2: SGHRS and YFSETQ. Losses at the gene ends were 4 bases for V and 2 bases for J; bases not matched to a gene: 8.

The V and J genes are TRBV10-3 and TRBJ2-2; the match to TRBD1 covers 8 bases. The CDR3 consists of 18 residues. The trim removed 4 bases at V and 1 base at J, leaving 11 bases unmatched. The germline V gene encodes CDR1 ENHRY and CDR2 SYGVKD. The CDR3 DNA follows: TGTGCCATCAGTGGGGATTTAGGACAGGGTGAGAACACCGGGGAGCTGTTTTTT. Its protein is CAISGDLGQGENTGELFF.

The chain uses TRBV5-1 and TRBJ2-7; possibly TRBD1 for D (5 bases). In germline, CDR1 is SGHRS, CDR2 YFSETQ. The ends were cut back, 6 bases at V and 2 bases at J, with 12 bases in the middle. This CDR3 is built from 13 residues. CDR3 residues: CASTPTETYEQYF. CDR3 DNA sequence: TGCGCCAGCACCCCGACAGAAACCTACGAGCAGTACTTC.